This T cell receptor beta chain came from a study of T-cell reconstitution after alpha-beta-depleted transplantation in children. Germline V CDR1 and CDR2: DFQATT, SNEGSKA (reference sequence). The CDR3 is made up of 14 amino acids. Trimming took off 4 bases at V and 0 bases at J, with 13 bases between the two ends. Study findings and constraints: The study reportedly traced alpha-beta T cells about two months after transplant to several hundred expanded graft clones. The main origin of T-cell counts and diversity one year after transplant was newly produced T cells. Recipient T cells and thymic progenitors that survived were the source of the high TCRbeta diversity seen at day 60 in some patients.

The library targeted TCRbeta and was prepared with unique molecular identifiers. TCRdb fed the PCR reads into MiXCR, producing one record per CDR3 protein. Among about 300,000 distinct CDR3 sequences listed, roughly 7.8% were seen once. This clonotype was counted ten times or more. What it recognizes is unknown. The genes are TRBV20-1 and TRBJ2-7, with D maybe TRBD1 (7 bases). The starting material was peripheral blood, obtained 360 days after TCRalphabeta/CD19-depleted stem cell transplant. This clonotype originated in a female patient between 2 and 15 years old who had a stem cell transplant for Fanconi anemia, so the T cells may come from the graft donor. This CDR3 reads CSATEGASSYEQYF. Written as DNA, the CDR3 is TGCAGTGCTACGGAGGGGGCCAGCTCCTACGAGCAGTACTTC.